Following are 17 T cell receptor beta chains from one sample sequenced in a study of blood T cell repertoires in COVID-19. Assay: immunoSEQ multiplex PCR; the TCRdb copy retains only in-frame clones and omits some. The sample has tens of thousands of clones, roughly 86% seen once. Sequencing was carried out using peripheral blood. These receptors were taken from a human donor in a cohort sampled during active COVID-19.

V is TRBV24-1 and J is TRBJ1-5; 8 bases line up with TRBD1. V trimming: 11 bases; J trimming: 6 bases; junction bases outside the gene matches: 14. Germline V gene data show CDR1 as KGHDR and CDR2 as SFDVKD. The length of the CDR3 is 15 residues. The CDR3, as DNA: TGTGCCAAGAGAATCGGGACAGGATTCCCTCAGCCCCAGCATTTT. Translated, it gives CAKRIGTGFPQPQHF.

This rearrangement joins TRBV27 to TRBJ2-5, with 7 bases matching TRBD2. V shed 8 bases and J 5 bases; nucleotides not matched to a gene: 11. The germline V gene has CDR1 MNHEY and CDR2 SMNVEV (reference sequence). This CDR3 is 14 amino acids long. CDR3 residues: CASAVGTIPETQYF. CDR3 DNA: TGTGCCAGCGCGGTCGGGACTATCCCGGAGACCCAGTACTTC.

The chain has TRBV6-5 and TRBJ1-4; D uncertain. Germline CDR1 and CDR2: MNHEY and SVGAGI. Trimming removed 6 bases from V and 10 bases from J, with 15 bases in between. The CDR3 consists of 13 residues. CDR3 nucleotides: TGTGCCAGCAGCCCCTTGCGGGAGGGAAAACTGTTTTTT. This sequence encodes CASSPLREGKLFF.

The CDR3 loop reads CASSPLDSIPAEAFF. The CDR3 DNA reads as TGTGCCAGCAGCCCCCTCGATTCCATTCCGGCTGAAGCTTTCTTT. The chain joins TRBV7-3 to TRBJ1-1; D is ambiguous. V lost 5 bases, J lost 6 bases, and 19 bases lay in between. The length of the CDR3 is 15 residues. Germline CDR1 reads SGHTA; CDR2 reads FQGTGA.

The chain links TRBV3-1 (or the pseudogene TRBV3-2) to TRBJ2-3, with TRBD1 matching over 9 bases. With V trimmed by 4 bases and J by 3 bases, 8 bases remained unmatched. The CDR3 contains 16 residues. Germline values: CDR1 LGHDT, CDR2 YNNKEL (reference sequence). CDR3 residues: CASSPRDRAKTDTQYF. Written as DNA, the CDR3 is TGTGCCAGCAGCCCCCGGGACAGGGCAAAAACAGATACGCAGTATTTT.

The chain recombines TRBV7-9 with TRBJ2-7, with D possibly TRBD1 on 5 matching bases. Per the germline V gene, CDR1 is SEHNR and CDR2 is FQNEAQ (reference sequence). Trimming removed 4 bases from V and 4 bases from J, with 8 bases in between. This CDR3 has 12 amino acids. The CDR3, as DNA: TGTGCCAGCAGCTCAGGGAAATACGAGCAGTACTTC. It translates to CASSSGKYEQYF.

This clone was recorded a few times. The rearrangement joins TRBV6-2 or TRBV6-3 to TRBJ1-5, with unresolved D. Trimming removed 2 bases from V and 6 bases from J, with 8 bases in between. Germline CDR1 and CDR2: MNHEY and SVGEGT. CDR3 length: 13 residues. CDR3 in amino acids: CASSYVGSQPQHF. Written as DNA, the CDR3 is TGTGCCAGCAGTTACGTAGGGAGTCAGCCCCAGCATTTT.

This sequence joins TRBV5-6 and TRBJ2-5, with D hard to call. CDR1 and CDR2 from the germline V gene are SGHDT and YYEEEE. V lost 4 bases and J 5 bases, leaving 15 bases between the germline ends. There are 14 residues in the CDR3. The CDR3 DNA reads TGTGCCAGCAGCCCAACCGTAGAGATCGAGACCCAGTACTTC. Amino acids: CASSPTVEIETQYF.

This chain links TRBV29-1 with TRBJ2-3; possible D gene TRBD2, 7 bases. The CDR3 length is 16 residues. Germline CDR1 and CDR2: SQVTM and ANQGSEA. The CDR3 DNA reads TGCAGTGCCAGGGGCGGGGGCCAGGGGAGCACAGATACGCAGTATTTT. The encoded protein is CSARGGGQGSTDTQYF.

The CDR3 sequence: CASSRDRGRDTEAFF. Here the CDR3 DNA reads TGTGCCAGCAGCAGGGACAGGGGGCGGGACACTGAAGCTTTCTTT. V gene TRBV6-2 or TRBV6-3 combines with J gene TRBJ1-1, with TRBD1 identical over 12 bases. CDR1 and CDR2 from the germline V gene are MNHEY and SVGEGT. The V gene end was trimmed by 6 bases and the J gene end by 3 bases; junction bases not matched to a gene: 5. This CDR3 has 15 amino acids.

The gene calls are TRBV28 and TRBJ1-1; D not certain. The CDR3 has 12 residues. CDR1 is MDHEN and CDR2 is SYDVKM in the germline V gene. Trimming removed 7 bases at V and 5 bases at J, with 11 bases between. The CDR3: CASNGDPTEAFF. The CDR3 bases are TGTGCCAGCAACGGAGATCCGACTGAAGCTTTCTTT.

V and J are TRBV27 and TRBJ1-2, with 7 nucleotides matching TRBD1. V trimming: 1 base; J trimming: 3 bases; junction bases outside the gene matches: 11. This CDR3 has 17 residues. Germline CDR1 and CDR2: MNHEY and SMNVEV (reference sequence). The CDR3 protein is CASSLFTSTGYHYGYTF. DNA of the CDR3: TGTGCCAGCAGTTTATTTACCTCGACAGGGTATCACTATGGCTACACCTTC.

This clone was picked up one time. One end of the junction does not line up with germline, which may come from a read error. The rearrangement joins TRBV7-7 to TRBJ2-7; perhaps TRBD1 as D (5 bases). The CDR3 consists of 14 residues. CDR1 and CDR2 (germline): SSHAT, FNYEAQ (reference sequence). CDR3: CASSSGHPRAEQYF. CDR3 bases: TGTGCTAGCAGCTCAGGACATCCAAGGGCTGAGCAGTACTTC.

J is TRBJ1-3 and V is TRBV19; D is possibly TRBD1 (6 bases). This CDR3 region has 16 residues. Germline V gives CDR1 LNHDA, CDR2 SQIVND (reference sequence). The V and J ends lost 5 bases and 4 bases respectively, with 18 bases between them. CDR3 DNA: TGTGCCAGTAGTTCCATAGCAGGGGCAGCGGGAAACACCATATATTTT. It codes for CASSSIAGAAGNTIYF.

This chain links TRBV28 with TRBJ1-2; D gene unclear. The CDR3 has 11 amino acids. CDR1 MDHEN and CDR2 SYDVKM come from the germline V gene. The V gene lost 6 bases and the J gene lost 4 bases, with 6 bases spanning the gap. CDR3 amino acids: CASSTPYGYTF. The CDR3 DNA reads as TGTGCCAGCAGCACACCCTATGGCTACACCTTC.

The chain links TRBV3-1 (or the pseudogene TRBV3-2) to TRBJ1-4, with D maybe TRBD1 (6 bases). V was pared by 3 bases and J by 6 bases, with 14 bases between. The CDR3 contains 15 residues. The V gene's germline CDR1 is LGHDT and CDR2 YNNKEL (reference sequence). The CDR3 loop reads CASSHHRDGDEKLFF. DNA for the CDR3: TGTGCCAGCAGCCACCACAGGGATGGCGATGAAAAACTGTTTTTT.

The rearrangement joins TRBV7-9 to TRBJ2-3; 7 nucleotides agree with TRBD1. The V segment lost 4 bases and the J segment 2 bases; nucleotides outside the gene matches: 9. Germline V lookup: CDR1 SEHNR, CDR2 FQNEAQ (reference sequence). The CDR3 length is 16 residues. The CDR3 loop reads CASSSTDRRYTDTQYF. For the CDR3, the DNA is TGTGCCAGCAGCTCGACGGACAGGAGATACACAGATACGCAGTATTTT.